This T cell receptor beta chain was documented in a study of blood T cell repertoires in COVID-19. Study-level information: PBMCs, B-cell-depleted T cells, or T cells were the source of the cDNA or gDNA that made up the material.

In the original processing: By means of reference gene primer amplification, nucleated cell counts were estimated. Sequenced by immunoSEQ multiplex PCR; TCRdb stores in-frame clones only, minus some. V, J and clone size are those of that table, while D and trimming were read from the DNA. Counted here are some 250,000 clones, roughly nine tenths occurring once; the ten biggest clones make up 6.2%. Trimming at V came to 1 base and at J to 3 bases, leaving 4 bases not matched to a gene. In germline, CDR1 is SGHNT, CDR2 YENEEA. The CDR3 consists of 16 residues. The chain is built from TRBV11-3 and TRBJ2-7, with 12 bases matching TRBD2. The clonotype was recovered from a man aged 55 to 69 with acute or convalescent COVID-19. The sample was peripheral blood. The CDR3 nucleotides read TGTGCCAGCAGCTTAGGACTAGCGGGAGCCGGCTACGAGCAGTACTTC. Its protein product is CASSLGLAGAGYEQYF.